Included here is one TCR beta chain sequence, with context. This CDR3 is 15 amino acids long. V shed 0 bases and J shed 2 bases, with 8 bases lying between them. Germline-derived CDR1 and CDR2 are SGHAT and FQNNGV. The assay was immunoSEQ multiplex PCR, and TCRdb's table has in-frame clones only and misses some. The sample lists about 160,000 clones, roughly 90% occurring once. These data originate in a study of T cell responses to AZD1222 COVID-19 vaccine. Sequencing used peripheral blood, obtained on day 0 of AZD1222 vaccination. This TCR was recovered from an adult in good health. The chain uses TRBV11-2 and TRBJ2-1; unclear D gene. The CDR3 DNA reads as TGTGCCAGCAGCTTAGAGTCCGTTACCTACAATGAGCAGTTCTTC. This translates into CASSLESVTYNEQFF.